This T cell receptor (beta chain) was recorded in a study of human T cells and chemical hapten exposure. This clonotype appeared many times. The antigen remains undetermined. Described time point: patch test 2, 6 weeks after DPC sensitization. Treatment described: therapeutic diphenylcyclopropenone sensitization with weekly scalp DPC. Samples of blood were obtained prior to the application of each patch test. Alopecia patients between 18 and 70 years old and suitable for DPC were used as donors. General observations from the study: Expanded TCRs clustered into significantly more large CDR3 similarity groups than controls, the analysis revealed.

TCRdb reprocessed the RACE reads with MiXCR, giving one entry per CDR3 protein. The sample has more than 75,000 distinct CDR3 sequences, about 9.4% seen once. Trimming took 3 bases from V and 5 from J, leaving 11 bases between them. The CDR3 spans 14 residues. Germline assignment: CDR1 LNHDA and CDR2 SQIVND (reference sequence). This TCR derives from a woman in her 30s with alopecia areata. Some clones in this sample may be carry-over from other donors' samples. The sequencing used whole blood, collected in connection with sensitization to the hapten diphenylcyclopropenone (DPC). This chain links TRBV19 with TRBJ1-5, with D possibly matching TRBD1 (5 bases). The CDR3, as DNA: TGTGCCAGTAGTATTGGCAGGGTAGATCAGCCCCAGCATTTT. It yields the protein CASSIGRVDQPQHF.